The 31 T cell receptor beta chains below were found in one sample sequenced in a study of T cell responses to AZD1222 COVID-19 vaccine. Using immunoSEQ multiplex PCR, the repertoire was profiled, and TCRdb retains in-frame clones only, with some absent. The data contain some 110,000 clones, roughly 86% of them singletons. The sample here was peripheral blood, taken 28 days after the second AZD1222 dose. The origin of the receptors is an adult who received the AZD1222 COVID-19 vaccine.

This clone was recorded a few times. The chain links TRBV19 to TRBJ1-6, with a tentative D call TRBD1 (5 bases). Looked up from germline, CDR1 is LNHDA and CDR2 is SQIVND (reference sequence). V was shortened by 3 bases and J by 7 bases, with 13 bases between the two germline ends. This CDR3 region has 15 residues. CDR3 in amino acids: CASSINGRENSPLHF. The CDR3, as DNA: TGTGCCAGTAGTATCAATGGCAGGGAAAATTCACCCCTCCACTTT.

This chain joins TRBV28 and TRBJ2-4; D remains ambiguous. The ends were cut back, 2 bases at V and 5 bases at J, with 1 base in the middle. Germline loops: CDR1 MDHEN, CDR2 SYDVKM. CDR3 length equals 11 residues. CDR3 loop: CASSLQNIQYF. The CDR3 DNA reads as TGTGCCAGCAGTTTACAAAACATTCAGTACTTC.

This clone was counted a single time. The gene calls are TRBV9 and TRBJ2-5; TRBD1 agrees at 12 bases. The CDR3 sequence is 15 residues long. V shed 4 bases, J shed 6 bases, and the junction held 7 bases outside the gene matches. The germline V gene has CDR1 SGDLS and CDR2 YYNGEE. CDR3 bases: TGTGCCAGCAGCCCCGGGACAGGGGGCGGAAAGACCCAGTACTTC. This codes for CASSPGTGGGKTQYF.

The count of this clone is one. The J gene is TRBJ1-1, the V gene TRBV28; D may be TRBD1 (6 bases). Trimming took 5 bases from V and 7 from J, leaving 17 bases between them. Germline V lookup: CDR1 MDHEN, CDR2 SYDVKM. The CDR3 totals 14 residues. The CDR3: CASSVQGRQGEAFF. The CDR3 region has the DNA TGTGCCAGCAGTGTACAGGGTAGGCAGGGTGAAGCTTTCTTT. The full variable domain, rest sourced from reference TRBV28 and TRBJ1-1, is DVKVTQSSRYLVKRTGEKVFLECVQDMDHENMFWYRQDPGLGLRLIYFSYDVKMKEKGDIPEGYSVSREKKERFSLILESASTNQTSMYLCASSVQGRQGEAFFGQGTRLTVV.

The gene calls are TRBV4-1 and TRBJ2-7; D possibly corresponds to TRBD1 (5 bases). The CDR3 consists of 15 residues. Trimming pared 3 bases from V and 5 bases from J, leaving 17 bases between. Germline CDR1 reads MGHRA; CDR2 reads YSYEKL. In DNA form, the CDR3 reads TGCGCCAGCAGCCACAATCTTTTGGCAGGGAACGAGCAGTACTTC. Encoded protein: CASSHNLLAGNEQYF.

The chain uses TRBV10-3 and TRBJ1-2, with TRBD1 matching 8 bases. Germline loops: CDR1 ENHRY, CDR2 SYGVKD. The CDR3 covers 19 residues. Unmatched junction bases numbered 17, after V lost 3 bases and J lost 2 bases. The CDR3 protein is CAISESPGRQGALNYGYTF. CDR3 nucleotides: TGTGCCATCAGTGAAAGTCCGGGGCGGCAGGGGGCTTTGAACTATGGCTACACCTTC.

The chain joins TRBV4-1 to TRBJ1-2, with D tentatively TRBD1 (6 bases). Germline V gene data show CDR1 as MGHRA and CDR2 as YSYEKL. The CDR3 has 13 amino acids. V was pared by 6 bases and J by 4 bases, with 12 bases between. The CDR3 region is CASSLTGLYGYTF. In nucleotides, the CDR3 is TGCGCCAGCAGTCTCACAGGGCTCTATGGCTACACCTTC.

This chain links TRBV6-5 with TRBJ2-5; TRBD2 matches 10 bases. CDR3 length: 16 amino acids. Germline V CDR1 and CDR2: MNHEY, SVGAGI. V gave up 0 bases and J gave up 4 bases; unmatched junction bases: 5. The CDR3: CASSYSLAGVTETQYF. CDR3 coding DNA: TGTGCCAGCAGTTACTCCCTAGCGGGAGTAACAGAGACCCAGTACTTC.

The gene calls are TRBV18 and TRBJ2-2; D possibly corresponds to TRBD2 (5 bases). The CDR3 spans 15 residues. Trimming shortened V by 1 base and J by 2 bases, and 8 bases separated the two germline ends. The V gene's germline CDR1 is KGHSH and CDR2 LQKENI. The CDR3 DNA is TGTGCCAGCTCACCACAGAGGACTAACACCGGGGAGCTGTTTTTT. Its translation is CASSPQRTNTGELFF. Together with reference TRBV18 and TRBJ2-2, the CDR3 gives the full variable domain: NAGVMQNPRHLVRRRGQEARLRCSPMKGHSHVYWYRQLPEEGLKFMVYLQKENIIDESGMPKERFSAEFPKEGPSILRIQQVVRGDSAAYFCASSPQRTNTGELFFGEGSRLTVL.

The J gene is TRBJ2-7, the V gene TRBV27, with D perhaps matching TRBD1 (6 bases). The V gene's germline CDR1 is MNHEY and CDR2 SMNVEV (reference sequence). CDR3 length equals 15 residues. V was shortened by 5 bases and J by 6 bases, with 20 bases between the two germline ends. DNA of the CDR3: TGTGCCAGCAGTATCTGGGTGAGGGGGAGCTTCGAGCAGTACTTC. It specifies CASSIWVRGSFEQYF.

This clone was observed a single time. The gene calls are TRBV3-1 (or the pseudogene TRBV3-2) and TRBJ2-1; 7 nucleotides agree with TRBD2. Trimming at V came to 4 bases and at J to 4 bases, leaving 7 bases not matched to a gene. Germline lookup yields CDR1 LGHDT and CDR2 YNNKEL (reference sequence). The CDR3 has 15 amino acids. The DNA of the CDR3 is TGTGCCAGCAGCCGGGGGGGTGAATGGTACAATGAGCAGTTCTTC. Translated: CASSRGGEWYNEQFF.

The genes are TRBV9 and TRBJ1-6; 7 positions agree with TRBD1. Germline V gene data show CDR1 as SGDLS and CDR2 as YYNGEE. V was clipped by 2 bases and J by 5 bases; unmatched bases: 7. This CDR3 comprises 16 residues. CDR3 nucleotides: TGTGCCAGCAGCGTGGCCGGGACAGCCAATAATTCACCCCTCCACTTT. It translates to CASSVAGTANNSPLHF.

This clone was seen only once. The rearrangement uses TRBV6-7 and TRBJ2-2; D is perhaps TRBD2 (5 bases). TRBV6-7 is known as an ORF, though its function is uncertain. The CDR3 is 15 residues long. V lost 2 bases to trimming and J lost 1 base, with 8 bases between them. CDR3 in DNA: TGTGCCAGCAGTTACGAGGGTAGGAACACCGGGGAGCTGTTTTTT. Amino acids: CASSYEGRNTGELFF.

The chain combines TRBV19 with TRBJ1-6; D remains unclear. Trimming took off 5 bases at V and 11 bases at J, with 13 bases between the two ends. The CDR3 has 13 residues. In germline, CDR1 is LNHDA, CDR2 SQIVND (reference sequence). Here the CDR3 reads CASSEVYRTPLHF. CDR3 coding DNA: TGTGCCAGTAGTGAAGTATATCGGACACCCCTCCACTTT.

The chain combines TRBV7-9 with TRBJ1-2; 8 bases agree with TRBD1. Germline loops: CDR1 SEHNR, CDR2 FQNEAQ (reference sequence). The CDR3 totals 14 residues. The V segment lost 5 bases and the J segment 5 bases; nucleotides outside the gene matches: 7. The DNA of the CDR3 is TGTGCCAGCAGCCCAGGGGGCGCCGAGTATGGCTACACCTTC. Its protein product is CASSPGGAEYGYTF.

The V call is TRBV4-3, the J call TRBJ1-1; the D gene is possibly TRBD1 (6 bases). With 5 bases removed from V and 7 bases from J, the gap between germline ends came to 23 bases. Germline-derived CDR1 and CDR2 are LGHNA and YSLEER. CDR3 length: 16 residues. In DNA form, the CDR3 reads TGCGCCAGCAGCGAAGGGCCGGGGGCGTGGTTAGGTGAAGCTTTCTTT. This gives the protein CASSEGPGAWLGEAFF.

The V gene is TRBV9, the J gene TRBJ2-2, with 8 bases matching TRBD2. The CDR3 runs 15 residues. The germline gives CDR1 SGDLS, CDR2 YYNGEE. V was clipped by 4 bases and J by 5 bases; unmatched bases: 7. The CDR3 DNA is TGTGCCAGCAGCCCAAGCGGGAGATCGACCGGGGAGCTGTTTTTT. It specifies CASSPSGRSTGELFF.

J is TRBJ2-5 and V is TRBV7-2, with TRBD2 matching over 10 bases. J was trimmed by 2 bases and V by 5 bases; bases with no gene match: 8. The CDR3 loop spans 16 amino acids. Germline values: CDR1 SGHTA, CDR2 FQGNSA. CDR3 bases: TGTGCCAGCAGCGCCGCACTAGCGGGGTTTCAAGAGACCCAGTACTTC. Its translation: CASSAALAGFQETQYF.

V and J are TRBV24-1 and TRBJ1-4; D remains ambiguous. V was cut by 4 bases and J by 7 bases, with 12 bases left in between. From germline, CDR1 is KGHDR and CDR2 SFDVKD. CDR3 length: 14 residues. The CDR3 here is CATSDGIASEKLFF. CDR3 nucleotides: TGTGCCACCAGTGACGGAATCGCGAGTGAAAAACTGTTTTTT.

Only one count was recorded for this clone. The chain uses TRBV5-4 and TRBJ1-1, with D maybe TRBD1 (5 bases). V was clipped by 0 bases and J by 0 bases, with 6 bases between them. Germline V gives CDR1 SGHNT, CDR2 YYREEE (reference sequence). This CDR3 comprises 14 residues. CDR3 bases: TGTGCCAGCAGCTTGGGACAGATGAACACTGAAGCTTTCTTT. Its protein is CASSLGQMNTEAFF.

The chain has TRBV28 and TRBJ1-1; tentative D call: TRBD1 (6 bases). CDR3 size: 13 residues. Germline values: CDR1 MDHEN, CDR2 SYDVKM. V lost 6 bases, J lost 1 base, and 9 bases lay in between. DNA for the CDR3: TGTGCCAGCAGGAGGACAGCGAACACTGAAGCTTTCTTT. Residues: CASRRTANTEAFF.

The chain links TRBV19 to TRBJ1-4, with a weak D call TRBD1 (5 bases). The germline V and J ends were trimmed by 4 bases and 2 bases, with 5 bases remaining between them. Germline V CDR1 and CDR2: LNHDA, SQIVND (reference sequence). The CDR3 consists of 13 residues. CDR3 sequence: CASSRGTNEKLFF. CDR3 in DNA: TGTGCCAGTAGTAGGGGGACTAATGAAAAACTGTTTTTT.

This chain uses TRBV7-2 with TRBJ1-2; 10 bases map to TRBD1. Germline CDR1 and CDR2: SGHTA and FQGNSA. V was clipped by 0 bases and J by 4 bases; unmatched bases: 5. The CDR3 is 16 amino acids. The CDR3 DNA sequence: TGTGCCAGCAGCTTAGCGTCGGGACAGGGGAGCTATGGCTACACCTTC. Amino acid sequence: CASSLASGQGSYGYTF. Full variable domain (missing parts from reference TRBV7-2 and TRBJ1-2): GAGVSQSPSNKVTEKGKDVELRCDPISGHTALYWYRQSLGQGLEFLIYFQGNSAPDKSGLPSDRFSAERTGGSVSTLTIQRTQQEDSAVYLCASSLASGQGSYGYTFGSGTRLTVV.

This chain uses TRBV2 with TRBJ2-7; TRBD1 might be the D (6 bases). The CDR3 runs 17 residues. The V and J ends lost 7 bases and 4 bases respectively, with 26 bases between them. CDR1 is SNHLY and CDR2 is FYNNEI in the germline V gene. In DNA, the CDR3 is TGTGCCAGCAACAAGGACAGTCGCATGATTCCAATTTACGAGCAGTACTTC. Its translation: CASNKDSRMIPIYEQYF.

The sample holds one count of this clone. The chain links TRBV10-2 to TRBJ2-1; no firm D call. CDR3 length: 14 residues. Trimming pared 10 bases from V and 3 bases from J, leaving 16 bases between. The germline CDR1 and CDR2 sequences are WSHSY and SAAADI. The CDR3 sequence is CATIRALGYNEQFF. The CDR3 DNA reads as TGCGCCACCATCCGGGCACTCGGCTACAATGAGCAGTTCTTC.

This clone showed up just once. The V gene is TRBV19, the J gene TRBJ2-3, with 8 bases matching TRBD2. The CDR3 runs 15 residues. Germline V CDR1 and CDR2: LNHDA, SQIVND (reference sequence). The V and J ends lost 5 bases and 6 bases, in that order; junction bases with no gene match: 10. The CDR3 here is CASSPNGGASDTQYF. Here the CDR3 DNA reads TGTGCCAGTAGTCCAAACGGGGGGGCCAGCGATACGCAGTATTTT.

V and J are TRBV7-9 and TRBJ2-7; D remains ambiguous. The CDR3 consists of 11 residues. CDR1 and CDR2 (germline): SEHNR, FQNEAQ (reference sequence). Trimming took off 5 bases at V and 1 base at J, with 3 bases between the two ends. DNA for the CDR3: TGTGCCAGCAGCAAATCCTACGAGCAGTACTTC. Residues: CASSKSYEQYF.

The chain recombines TRBV5-4 with TRBJ2-3, with D perhaps TRBD2 (6 bases). The length of the CDR3 is 14 residues. CDR1 and CDR2 from the germline V gene are SGHNT and YYREEE (reference sequence). The V end was cut by 0 bases, the J end by 3 bases, with 8 bases between. For the CDR3, the DNA is TGTGCCAGCAGCTTGGGACTAGGGACAGATACGCAGTATTTT. Its translation is CASSLGLGTDTQYF.

The chain employs TRBV19 and TRBJ2-1; the D gene is possibly TRBD1 (6 bases). CDR3 length: 16 residues. Germline loops: CDR1 LNHDA, CDR2 SQIVND (reference sequence). Between the trimmed V and J ends, which lost 3 bases and 9 bases, there was a span of 21 bases. Here the CDR3 reads CASSIYHSRDTSEQFF. The CDR3 DNA follows: TGTGCCAGTAGTATCTACCACTCCCGGGACACCTCTGAGCAGTTCTTC. The entire variable domain, with the rest obtained from reference TRBV19 and TRBJ2-1, is as follows: DGGITQSPKYLFRKEGQNVTLSCEQNLNHDAMYWYRQDPGQGLRLIYYSQIVNDFQKGDIAEGYSVSREKKESFPLTVTSAQKNPTAFYLCASSIYHSRDTSEQFFGPGTRLTVL.

The chain links TRBV27 to TRBJ1-1, with TRBD1 identical over 10 bases. The CDR3 contains 16 residues. The V and J ends lost 5 bases and 0 bases, in that order; junction bases with no gene match: 6. CDR1 and CDR2 (germline): MNHEY, SMNVEV (reference sequence). In nucleotides, the CDR3 is TGTGCCAGCAGTGATGCCGGGACAGGGGTGAACACTGAAGCTTTCTTT. Translating gives CASSDAGTGVNTEAFF.

The chain employs TRBV2 and TRBJ2-2, with D uncertain. Germline V gene lookup returns CDR1 SNHLY and CDR2 FYNNEI. V was pared by 6 bases and J by 6 bases, with 17 bases between. This CDR3 comprises 15 residues. The CDR3 here is CASRRTPGDAGELFF. The CDR3 DNA sequence: TGTGCCAGCAGGCGGACCCCCGGTGACGCCGGGGAGCTGTTTTTT.